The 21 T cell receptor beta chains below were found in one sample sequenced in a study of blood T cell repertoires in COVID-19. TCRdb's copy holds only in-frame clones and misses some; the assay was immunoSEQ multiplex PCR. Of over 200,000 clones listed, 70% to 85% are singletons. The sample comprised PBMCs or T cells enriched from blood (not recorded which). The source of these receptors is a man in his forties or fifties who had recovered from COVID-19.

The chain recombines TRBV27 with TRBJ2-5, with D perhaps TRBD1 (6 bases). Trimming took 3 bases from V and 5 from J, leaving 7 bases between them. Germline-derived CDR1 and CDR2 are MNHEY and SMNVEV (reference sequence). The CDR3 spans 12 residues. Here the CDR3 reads CASSFQGETQYF. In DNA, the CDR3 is TGTGCCAGCAGTTTTCAGGGGGAGACCCAGTACTTC.

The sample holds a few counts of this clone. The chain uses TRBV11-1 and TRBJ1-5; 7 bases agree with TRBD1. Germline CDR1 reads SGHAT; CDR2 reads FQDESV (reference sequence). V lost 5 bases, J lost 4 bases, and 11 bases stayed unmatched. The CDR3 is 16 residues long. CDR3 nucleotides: TGTGCCAGCAGCACGCCCCACAGGGGAGGAAATCAGCCCCAGCATTTT. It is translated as CASSTPHRGGNQPQHF.

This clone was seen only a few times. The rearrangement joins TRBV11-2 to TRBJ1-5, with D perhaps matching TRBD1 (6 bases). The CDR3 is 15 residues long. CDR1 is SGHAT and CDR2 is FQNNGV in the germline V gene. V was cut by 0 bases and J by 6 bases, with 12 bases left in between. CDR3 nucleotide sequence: TGTGCCAGCAGCTTAGATCTTCCAGGGGTTCAGCCCCAGCATTTT. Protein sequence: CASSLDLPGVQPQHF.

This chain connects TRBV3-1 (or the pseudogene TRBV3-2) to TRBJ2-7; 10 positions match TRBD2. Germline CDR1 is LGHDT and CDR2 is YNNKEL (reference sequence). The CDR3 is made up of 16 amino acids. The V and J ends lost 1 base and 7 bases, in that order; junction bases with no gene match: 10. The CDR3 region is CASSQGVRTSGSEQYF. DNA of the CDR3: TGTGCCAGCAGCCAAGGGGTTAGGACTAGCGGTTCAGAGCAGTACTTC.

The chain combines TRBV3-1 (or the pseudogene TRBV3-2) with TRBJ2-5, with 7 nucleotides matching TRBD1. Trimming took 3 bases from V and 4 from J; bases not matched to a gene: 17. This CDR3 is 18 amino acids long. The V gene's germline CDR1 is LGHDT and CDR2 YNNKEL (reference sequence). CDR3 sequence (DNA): TGTGCCAGCAGCCACCCCGCTCGTGGCAGGGGGTTCGTAGAGACCCAGTACTTC. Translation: CASSHPARGRGFVETQYF.

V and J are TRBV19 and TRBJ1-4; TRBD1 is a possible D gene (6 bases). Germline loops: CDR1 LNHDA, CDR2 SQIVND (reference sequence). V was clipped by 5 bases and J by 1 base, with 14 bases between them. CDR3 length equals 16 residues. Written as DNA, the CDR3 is TGTGCCAGTAGTGATAGGACAGTCAGAACTAATGAAAAACTGTTTTTT. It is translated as CASSDRTVRTNEKLFF.

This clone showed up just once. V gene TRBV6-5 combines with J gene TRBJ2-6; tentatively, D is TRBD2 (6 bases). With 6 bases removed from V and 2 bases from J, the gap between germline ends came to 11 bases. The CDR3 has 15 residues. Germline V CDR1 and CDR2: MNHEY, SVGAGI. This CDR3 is CASSTGGAGANVLTF. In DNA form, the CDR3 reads TGTGCCAGCAGCACCGGAGGGGCTGGGGCCAACGTCCTGACTTTC.

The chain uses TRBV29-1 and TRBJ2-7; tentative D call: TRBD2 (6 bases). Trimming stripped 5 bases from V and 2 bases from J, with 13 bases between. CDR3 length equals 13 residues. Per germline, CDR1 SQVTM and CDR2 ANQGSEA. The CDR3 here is CSVQVSGTYEQYF. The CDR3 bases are TGCAGCGTTCAGGTTAGCGGAACCTACGAGCAGTACTTC.

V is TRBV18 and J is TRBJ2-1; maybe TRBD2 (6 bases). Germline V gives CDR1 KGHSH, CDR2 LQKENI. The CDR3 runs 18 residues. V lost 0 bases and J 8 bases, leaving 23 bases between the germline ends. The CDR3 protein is CASSPPQGSGSTAYEQFF. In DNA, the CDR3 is TGTGCCAGCTCACCACCCCAAGGTAGCGGAAGCACCGCCTATGAGCAGTTCTTC.

CDR3 DNA sequence: TGTGCCAGCAGTATGGACAGTGAGGCTTTCTTT. It translates to CASSMDSEAFF. The genes are TRBV12-3 or TRBV12-4 and TRBJ1-1; D is possibly TRBD1 (6 bases). The V and J ends lost 5 bases and 11 bases respectively, with 12 bases between them. The CDR3 loop spans 11 amino acids.

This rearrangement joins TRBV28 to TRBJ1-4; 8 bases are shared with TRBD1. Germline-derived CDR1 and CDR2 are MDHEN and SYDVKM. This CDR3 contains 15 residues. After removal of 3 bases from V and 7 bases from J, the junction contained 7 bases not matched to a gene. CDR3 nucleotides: TGTGCCAGCAGTTTCCGGACAGGGCCTCCTGAAAAACTGTTTTTT. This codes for CASSFRTGPPEKLFF.

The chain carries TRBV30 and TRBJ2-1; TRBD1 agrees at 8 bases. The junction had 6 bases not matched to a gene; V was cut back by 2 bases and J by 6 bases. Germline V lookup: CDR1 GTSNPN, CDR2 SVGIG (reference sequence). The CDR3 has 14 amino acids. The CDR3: CAWSPAGGFNEQFF. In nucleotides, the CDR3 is TGTGCCTGGAGTCCGGCAGGGGGCTTCAATGAGCAGTTCTTC.

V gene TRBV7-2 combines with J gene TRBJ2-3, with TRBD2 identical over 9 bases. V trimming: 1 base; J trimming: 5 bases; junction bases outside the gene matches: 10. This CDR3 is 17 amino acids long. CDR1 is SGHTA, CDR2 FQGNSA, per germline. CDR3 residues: CASSLGFLAGAGDTQYF. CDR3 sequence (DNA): TGTGCCAGCAGCTTAGGGTTCTTAGCGGGAGCAGGAGATACGCAGTATTTT.

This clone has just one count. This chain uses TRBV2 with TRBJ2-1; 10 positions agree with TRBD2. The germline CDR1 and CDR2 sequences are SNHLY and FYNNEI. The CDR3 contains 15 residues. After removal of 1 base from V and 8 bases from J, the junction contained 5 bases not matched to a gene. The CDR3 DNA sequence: TGTGCCAGCAGTGAAGGGGCTAGCGGGGGCGATGAGCAGTTCTTC. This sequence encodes CASSEGASGGDEQFF.

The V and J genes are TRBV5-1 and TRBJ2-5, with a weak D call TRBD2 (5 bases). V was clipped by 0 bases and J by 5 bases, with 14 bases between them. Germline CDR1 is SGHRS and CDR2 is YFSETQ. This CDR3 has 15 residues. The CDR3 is CASSLAAGSRETQYF. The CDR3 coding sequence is TGCGCCAGCAGCTTGGCCGCGGGCAGTCGGGAGACCCAGTACTTC.

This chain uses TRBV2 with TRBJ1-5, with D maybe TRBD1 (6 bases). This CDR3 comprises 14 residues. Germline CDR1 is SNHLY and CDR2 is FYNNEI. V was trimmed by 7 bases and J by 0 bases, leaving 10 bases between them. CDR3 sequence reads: CASKDSNSNQPQHF. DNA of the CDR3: TGTGCCAGCAAGGACAGCAATAGCAATCAGCCCCAGCATTTT.

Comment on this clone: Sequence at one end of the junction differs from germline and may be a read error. The CDR3 is CASRRGAYSEQFF. The DNA for the CDR3 is TGTGCCAGCAGACGGGGGGCCTACAGTGAGCAGTTCTTC. The chain uses TRBV7-3 and TRBJ2-1, with TRBD2 as a possible D gene (7 bases). Germline V gene lookup returns CDR1 SGHTA and CDR2 FQGTGA. There are 13 residues in the CDR3.

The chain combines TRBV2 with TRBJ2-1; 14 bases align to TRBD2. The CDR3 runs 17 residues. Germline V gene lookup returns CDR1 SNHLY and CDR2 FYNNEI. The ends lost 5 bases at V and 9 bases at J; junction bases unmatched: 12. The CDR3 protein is CASSPERTSGRLGEQFF. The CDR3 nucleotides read TGTGCCAGCAGTCCCGAACGGACTAGCGGGAGGTTAGGTGAGCAGTTCTTC.

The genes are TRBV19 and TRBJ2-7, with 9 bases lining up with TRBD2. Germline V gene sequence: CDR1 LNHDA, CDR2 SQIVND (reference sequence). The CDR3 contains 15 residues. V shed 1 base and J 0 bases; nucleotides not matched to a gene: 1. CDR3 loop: CASSIGLAVSYEQYF. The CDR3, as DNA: TGTGCCAGTAGTATAGGACTAGCGGTCTCCTACGAGCAGTACTTC.

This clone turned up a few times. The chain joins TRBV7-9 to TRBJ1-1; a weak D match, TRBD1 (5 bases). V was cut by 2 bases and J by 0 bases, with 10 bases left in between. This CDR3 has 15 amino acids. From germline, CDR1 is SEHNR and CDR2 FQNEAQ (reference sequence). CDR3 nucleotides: TGTGCCAGCAGCTTATCGGGGGGGATGAACACTGAAGCTTTCTTT. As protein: CASSLSGGMNTEAFF.

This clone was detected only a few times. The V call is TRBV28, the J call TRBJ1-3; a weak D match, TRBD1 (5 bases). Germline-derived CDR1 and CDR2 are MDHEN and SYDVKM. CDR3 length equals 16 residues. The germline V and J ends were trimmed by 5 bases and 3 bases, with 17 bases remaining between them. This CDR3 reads CASSIGGWGSGNTIYF. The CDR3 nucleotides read TGTGCCAGCAGTATCGGGGGATGGGGTAGTGGAAACACCATATATTTT. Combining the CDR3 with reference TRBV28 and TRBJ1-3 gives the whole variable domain DVKVTQSSRYLVKRTGEKVFLECVQDMDHENMFWYRQDPGLGLRLIYFSYDVKMKEKGDIPEGYSVSREKKERFSLILESASTNQTSMYLCASSIGGWGSGNTIYFGEGSWLTVV.